Below, 11 T cell receptor beta chains from the same sample are listed, as sequenced in a study of T cell responses to AZD1222 COVID-19 vaccine. TCRdb's copy holds only in-frame clones and misses some; the assay was immunoSEQ multiplex PCR. The sample holds tens of thousands of clones; roughly 84% are singletons and the top ten take roughly 14%. The material sequenced was peripheral blood, taken on day 0 of AZD1222 vaccination. The receptor set was obtained from an adult in good health.

The chain joins TRBV7-2 to TRBJ1-4; D possibly corresponds to TRBD1 (5 bases). CDR1 is SGHTA and CDR2 is FQGNSA in the germline V gene. Trimming shortened V by 10 bases and J by 3 bases, and 15 bases separated the two germline ends. CDR3 length: 14 residues. CDR3 DNA sequence: TGTGCCATTAGGCACGGGGCTTCTAATGAAAAACTGTTTTTT. Amino acid sequence: CAIRHGASNEKLFF.

This clone has more than one count but fewer than ten. The rearrangement links TRBV12-3 or TRBV12-4 to TRBJ1-2, with D possibly TRBD1 on 5 matching bases. Trimming took 5 bases from V and 4 from J, leaving 8 bases between them. The CDR3 runs to 12 residues. The CDR3, as DNA: TGTGCCAGCAGTGATGACAGCTATGGCTACACCTTC. Translation gives CASSDDSYGYTF.

The rearrangement joins TRBV6-2 or TRBV6-3 to TRBJ1-5; TRBD1 matches at 7 bases. Germline values: CDR1 MNHEY, CDR2 SVGEGT. Germline trimming cut 0 bases from V and 5 bases from J; bases unmatched to any gene: 4. The CDR3 length is 15 residues. The CDR3 nucleotides are TGTGCCAGCAGTTACTCGAGAGGGGGCGATCAGCCCCAGCATTTT. Translating it yields CASSYSRGGDQPQHF.

V usage is TRBV18 and J usage is TRBJ1-2, with 8 bases identical to TRBD1. The CDR3 runs to 16 residues. Unmatched junction bases numbered 12, after V lost 3 bases and J lost 6 bases. The germline V gene has CDR1 KGHSH and CDR2 LQKENI. The CDR3 DNA follows: TGTGCCAGCTCACCCCCCGGGACAGGAAGAGGTGATGGCTACACCTTC. Translated: CASSPPGTGRGDGYTF.

V gene TRBV18 combines with J gene TRBJ2-1; D perhaps matches TRBD1 (5 bases). CDR1 KGHSH and CDR2 LQKENI come from the germline V gene. V was shortened by 1 base and J by 10 bases, with 8 bases between the two germline ends. The CDR3 loop spans 12 amino acids. CDR3 protein: CASSPQAGEQFF. The CDR3 nucleotides are TGTGCCAGCTCACCACAGGCAGGGGAGCAGTTCTTC.

The chain carries TRBV5-4 and TRBJ1-6; TRBD1 might be the D (5 bases). The CDR3 consists of 15 residues. Germline V gene lookup returns CDR1 SGHNT and CDR2 YYREEE (reference sequence). Trimming removed 1 base at V and 10 bases at J, with 15 bases between. This CDR3 is CASSLRRDGNSPLHF. CDR3 DNA: TGTGCCAGCAGCTTGCGTAGGGACGGTAACTCACCCCTCCACTTT.

The rearrangement links TRBV6-5 to TRBJ1-3, with D perhaps TRBD1 (6 bases). The V gene lost 5 bases and the J gene lost 7 bases, with 12 bases spanning the gap. CDR1 and CDR2 from the germline V gene are MNHEY and SVGAGI. The CDR3 length is 13 residues. CDR3 in DNA: TGTGCCAGCAGTCCTGACAGGACGAACACCATATATTTT. Amino acids: CASSPDRTNTIYF.

The chain recombines TRBV5-1 with TRBJ2-7, with TRBD2 matching 10 bases. Germline-derived CDR1 and CDR2 are SGHRS and YFSETQ. V gave up 4 bases and J gave up 3 bases; unmatched junction bases: 4. The CDR3 length is 14 residues. DNA of the CDR3: TGCGCCAGCAGCGGGATAGCGGGGGGCTACGAGCAGTACTTC. This codes for CASSGIAGGYEQYF.

This clone was seen a single time. The genes are TRBV3-1 (or the pseudogene TRBV3-2) and TRBJ1-4, with unresolved D. CDR1 is LGHDT and CDR2 is YNNKEL in the germline V gene (reference sequence). The CDR3 length is 15 residues. Trimming pared 0 bases from V and 7 bases from J, leaving 12 bases between. This CDR3 is CASSQEWDVGEKLFF. CDR3 DNA sequence: TGTGCCAGCAGCCAAGAATGGGATGTGGGTGAAAAACTGTTTTTT.

The chain recombines TRBV30 with TRBJ2-1, with D possibly called TRBD1 or TRBD2 (6 bases each). This CDR3 comprises 13 residues. Trimming took 2 bases from V and 8 from J, leaving 13 bases between them. Germline V gene sequence: CDR1 GTSNPN, CDR2 SVGIG (reference sequence). In DNA form, the CDR3 reads TGTGCCTGGAGTCCACGGAGGGGGGATGAGCAGTTCTTC. It codes for CAWSPRRGDEQFF.

The V call is TRBV4-1, the J call TRBJ1-4, with D possibly matching TRBD1 (5 bases). Germline-derived CDR1 and CDR2 are MGHRA and YSYEKL. The CDR3 covers 15 residues. The V end lost 4 bases, the J end lost 2 bases, and 11 bases lay between the germline ends. This CDR3 reads CASSLQGLTNEKLFF. For the CDR3, the DNA is TGCGCCAGCAGCCTCCAGGGTCTGACTAATGAAAAACTGTTTTTT.